Presented here are 21 T cell receptor beta chains from one specimen sequenced in a study of cytomegalovirus exposure and HLA in healthy donors. This PCR relied on a set of 60 Vbeta primers and 13 Jbeta primers. Generated by immunoSEQ multiplex PCR, the TCRdb table keeps only in-frame clones and is missing some. The sample has some 110,000 clones. The sample was PBMCs. All receptors derive from a man in his forties in good health and CMV-seropositive.

CDR3 region: CASSVGNRVTEAFF. The CDR3, as DNA: TGTGCCAGTAGTGTAGGGAATCGGGTCACTGAAGCTTTCTTT. The V gene is TRBV19, the J gene TRBJ1-1, with D unresolved. Trimming pared 5 bases from V and 4 bases from J, leaving 14 bases between. This CDR3 is built from 14 residues. CDR1 is LNHDA, CDR2 SQIVND, per germline (reference sequence).

The chain has TRBV4-1 and TRBJ2-7, with D possibly matching TRBD2 (6 bases). Trimming left V 4 bases short and J 7 bases short, with 14 bases between. The CDR3 runs to 13 residues. Germline V gene data show CDR1 as MGHRA and CDR2 as YSYEKL. CDR3 region: CASSREGAGEQYF. The DNA for the CDR3 is TGCGCCAGCAGCCGCGAAGGGGCGGGAGAGCAGTACTTC.

The V gene is TRBV19, the J gene TRBJ2-1; possible D gene TRBD1, 6 bases. The germline V gene encodes CDR1 LNHDA and CDR2 SQIVND (reference sequence). With 4 bases removed from V and 4 bases from J, the gap between germline ends came to 14 bases. The length of the CDR3 is 15 residues. The CDR3 reads CASSTGQIDYNEQFF. For the CDR3, the DNA is TGTGCCAGTAGTACCGGACAGATCGATTACAATGAGCAGTTCTTC.

V is TRBV28 and J is TRBJ1-5, with D possibly being TRBD1 (6 bases). The CDR3 is made up of 17 amino acids. V was trimmed by 6 bases and J by 0 bases, leaving 18 bases between them. Germline V gene data show CDR1 as MDHEN and CDR2 as SYDVKM. DNA for the CDR3: TGTGCCAGCAGCCCGACAGGAATTCATGATAGCAATCAGCCCCAGCATTTT. It is translated as CASSPTGIHDSNQPQHF.

V usage is TRBV30 and J usage is TRBJ2-1; weak D call: TRBD1 (6 bases). Trimming left V 0 bases short and J 2 bases short, with 11 bases between. Germline V CDR1 and CDR2: GTSNPN, SVGIG (reference sequence). This CDR3 is 15 amino acids long. CDR3 loop: CAWSVDGTPYNEQFF. The DNA for the CDR3 is TGTGCCTGGAGTGTAGACGGGACACCCTACAATGAGCAGTTCTTC.

This chain connects TRBV27 to TRBJ2-7, with TRBD2 matching over 7 bases. Germline V CDR1 and CDR2: MNHEY, SMNVEV (reference sequence). Trimming at V came to 5 bases and at J to 3 bases, leaving 4 bases not matched to a gene. The CDR3 sequence is 13 residues long. The CDR3 DNA sequence: TGTGCCAGCAGTGCCGGACTAGGCTACGAGCAGTACTTC. This encodes CASSAGLGYEQYF.

The genes are TRBV29-1 and TRBJ2-1; D is perhaps TRBD2 (6 bases). This CDR3 contains 15 residues. Germline-derived CDR1 and CDR2 are SQVTM and ANQGSEA. Trimming took 5 bases from V and 5 from J, leaving 19 bases between them. In nucleotides, the CDR3 is TGCAGCGTTATAAGACTAGTCAACGTAAACAATGAGCAGTTCTTC. As protein: CSVIRLVNVNNEQFF.

The chain has TRBV11-2 and TRBJ2-1; weak D call: TRBD1 (6 bases). Germline-derived CDR1 and CDR2 are SGHAT and FQNNGV. V lost 3 bases and J lost 6, with 15 bases in between. The CDR3 contains 15 residues. The CDR3 DNA follows: TGTGCCAGCAGCTTTTTTAGGACAGATCTCAATGAGCAGTTCTTC. Its protein product is CASSFFRTDLNEQFF.

The V and J genes are TRBV6-5 and TRBJ2-7, with TRBD1 as a possible D gene (5 bases). The germline V gene encodes CDR1 MNHEY and CDR2 SVGAGI. V gave up 6 bases and J gave up 7 bases, with 22 bases separating them. The CDR3 runs 15 residues. The CDR3 DNA follows: TGTGCCAGCAGCCAAAGCAGTTCTTCCTGGACAGAGCAGTACTTC. Translated: CASSQSSSSWTEQYF.

V is TRBV25-1 and J is TRBJ1-4; D is ambiguous. The CDR3 sequence is 15 residues long. V was clipped by 5 bases and J by 0 bases, with 10 bases between them. The germline V gene has CDR1 MGHDK and CDR2 SYGVNS. CDR3 DNA sequence: TGTGCCAGCAGTAAGTCAACACCAACTAATGAAAAACTGTTTTTT. It specifies CASSKSTPTNEKLFF.

J is TRBJ2-6 and V is TRBV7-8; weak D call: TRBD1 (6 bases). Germline CDR1 reads SGHVS; CDR2 reads FQNEAQ. V lost 3 bases and J lost 0, with 9 bases in between. The CDR3 is 16 amino acids. DNA of the CDR3: TGTGCCAGCAGCTTTACAGGGATCTCTGGGGCCAACGTCCTGACTTTC. This encodes CASSFTGISGANVLTF.

This rearrangement joins TRBV5-1 to TRBJ2-7; D might be TRBD2 (6 bases). The germline CDR1 and CDR2 sequences are SGHRS and YFSETQ. The V end lost 1 base, the J end lost 5 bases, and 25 bases lay between the germline ends. The CDR3 sequence is 18 residues long. The CDR3 DNA is TGCGCCAGCAGCTTGATCGGCCCGGGGGTACCCGGATCCAACGAGCAGTACTTC. It is translated as CASSLIGPGVPGSNEQYF.

The rearrangement uses TRBV7-3 and TRBJ2-1; TRBD1 agrees at 9 bases. The length of the CDR3 is 16 residues. CDR1 SGHTA and CDR2 FQGTGA come from the germline V gene. The V and J ends lost 1 base and 7 bases, in that order; junction bases with no gene match: 8. CDR3 sequence reads: CASSLRRDRAPNEQFF. CDR3 coding DNA: TGTGCCAGCAGCTTAAGGAGGGACAGGGCCCCGAATGAGCAGTTCTTC.

This chain joins TRBV19 and TRBJ1-4, with unresolved D. This CDR3 has 14 amino acids. V was shortened by 3 bases and J by 7 bases, with 12 bases between the two germline ends. CDR1 is LNHDA and CDR2 is SQIVND in the germline V gene (reference sequence). CDR3: CASSMGPESEKLFF. CDR3 nucleotides: TGTGCCAGTAGTATGGGCCCCGAGAGTGAAAAACTGTTTTTT.

The gene calls are TRBV7-3 and TRBJ2-1, with D unresolved. V lost 6 bases, J lost 0 bases, and 12 bases lay in between. CDR1 is SGHTA and CDR2 is FQGTGA in the germline V gene. This CDR3 region has 15 residues. CDR3: CASSVSHSSYNEQFF. CDR3 sequence (DNA): TGTGCCAGCAGTGTCAGCCACAGCTCCTACAATGAGCAGTTCTTC.

The chain links TRBV9 to TRBJ1-3; TRBD1 matches 8 bases. From germline, CDR1 is SGDLS and CDR2 YYNGEE. With V trimmed by 2 bases and J by 2 bases, 9 bases remained unmatched. The CDR3 consists of 17 residues. CDR3 residues: CASSVELRTGPGNTIYF. The CDR3 DNA reads TGTGCCAGCAGCGTGGAACTTAGGACAGGGCCTGGAAACACCATATATTTT.

The DNA of the CDR3 is TGTGCCAGCTCCCCCTATACCATTAGACAGGGCTATGGCTACACCTTC. Encoded protein: CASSPYTIRQGYGYTF. The chain recombines TRBV18 with TRBJ1-2, with 7 nucleotides matching TRBD1. CDR1 and CDR2 (germline): KGHSH, LQKENI. Germline trimming cut 6 bases from V and 4 bases from J; bases unmatched to any gene: 14. CDR3 length equals 16 residues.

V is TRBV9 and J is TRBJ2-2, with TRBD1 identical over 10 bases. CDR1 is SGDLS and CDR2 is YYNGEE in the germline V gene. V lost 4 bases and J lost 6; bases outside the gene matches: 3. The CDR3 is 14 amino acids. The CDR3 sequence: CASSPGQGAGELFF. In DNA, the CDR3 is TGTGCCAGCAGCCCTGGACAGGGGGCCGGGGAGCTGTTTTTT. Filled out from reference TRBV9 and TRBJ2-2, the complete variable domain reads DSGVTQTPKHLITATGQRVTLRCSPRSGDLSVYWYQQSLDQGLQFLIQYYNGEERAKGNILERFSAQQFPDLHSELNLSSLELGDSALYFCASSPGQGAGELFFGEGSRLTVL.

CDR3 DNA: TGTGCCAGCCTCGACCCCAGGGGGCATCAGCCCCAGCATTTT. This codes for CASLDPRGHQPQHF. The V and J genes are TRBV27 and TRBJ1-5; 8 bases map to TRBD1. The CDR3 is 14 amino acids. Germline V gene data show CDR1 as MNHEY and CDR2 as SMNVEV (reference sequence). V lost 8 bases and J lost 5; bases outside the gene matches: 8.

The genes are TRBV6-6 and TRBJ1-6, with D possibly TRBD1 on 6 matching bases. With 3 bases removed from V and 9 bases from J, the gap between germline ends came to 15 bases. The germline V gene encodes CDR1 MNHNY and CDR2 SVGAGI (reference sequence). The CDR3 has 15 amino acids. The CDR3 nucleotides are TGTGCCAGCAGTTATCGGCAGGGGAAAATTTCACCCCTCCACTTT. This gives the protein CASSYRQGKISPLHF.

This chain links TRBV4-1 with TRBJ2-7; D may be TRBD2 (7 bases). Germline V gene sequence: CDR1 MGHRA, CDR2 YSYEKL. Trimming shortened V by 0 bases and J by 4 bases, and 13 bases separated the two germline ends. CDR3 length equals 15 residues. DNA for the CDR3: TGCGCCAGCAGCCAAGATGAGGGGGGGAGGTACGAGCAGTACTTC. Residues: CASSQDEGGRYEQYF.